Here is one TCR beta chain with its context. Across about two dozen US areas, participants ranged in age from roughly 18 to 95 years. The CDR3 contains 14 residues. With 2 bases removed from V and 9 bases from J, the gap between germline ends came to 11 bases. Looked up from germline, CDR1 is LGHDT and CDR2 is YNNKEL (reference sequence). This record comes from a study of blood T cell repertoires in COVID-19. Study summary: Nucleic acid was either cDNA or gDNA, and it came from T cells, B-cell-depleted T cells, or PBMCs.

As processed by the authors: Reference gene primer amplification gave nucleated cell count estimates. Method: immunoSEQ multiplex PCR; TCRdb's copy keeps in-frame clones and lacks some. Clone size and V and J calls were adopted from that table, with D and trimming inferred from the DNA. This sample has more than 300,000 clones, with approximately 90% found just once. This sequence joins TRBV3-1 (or the pseudogene TRBV3-2) and TRBJ1-6; D is perhaps TRBD1 (5 bases). Sample: PBMCs or T cells enriched from blood (not recorded which). This clonotype was sampled from a woman in her 30s who had been exposed to COVID-19. CDR3 sequence reads: CASSQWQGGSPLHF. CDR3 bases: TGTGCCAGCAGCCAATGGCAGGGCGGTTCACCCCTCCACTTT.